This is a list of T cell receptor beta chains from one sample in a study of blood T cell repertoires in COVID-19. Only in-frame clones appear in the TCRdb table, and some are missing; sequencing was by immunoSEQ multiplex PCR. Among approximately 430,000 clones listed, approximately 90% were seen once. What was sequenced was peripheral blood. The source of these receptors is a woman in her 30s with active or convalescent COVID-19. The CDR3 runs from the conserved cysteine through the conserved F or W. A D gene is named only where the DNA matches it firmly. Clone size is not always given. Where it is, it says once, few, many or a class for expanded clones.

DNA: TGCAGTGCTATAGCGCGGCTTGAGCAGTACTTC
CDR3: CSAIARLEQYF
size: -
J: TRBJ2-7
D: -
V: TRBV20-1

DNA: TGCGCCAGCAGCTTGGCCCAGGGGGCAAGGACTGAAGCTTTCTTT
CDR3: CASSLAQGARTEAFF
size: once
J: TRBJ1-1
D: TRBD1
V: TRBV5-1

DNA: TGTGCCTGGAACGGAGACGACTATGGCTACACCTTC
CDR3: CAWNGDDYGYTF
size: few
J: TRBJ1-2
D: -
V: TRBV30

DNA: TGTGCCAGCAGGACTAGCGGAAACACCGGGGAGCTGTTTTTT
CDR3: CASRTSGNTGELFF
size: -
J: TRBJ2-2
D: TRBD2
V: TRBV6-5

DNA: TGTGCCAGCAGTGAGGGGGCGAACTATGGCTACACCTTC
CDR3: CASSEGANYGYTF
size: once
J: TRBJ1-2
D: -
V: TRBV6-4

DNA: TGTGCCAGCAGCTGGGGGACAGGGGGCCCTGAAGCTTTCTTT
CDR3: CASSWGTGGPEAFF
size: -
J: TRBJ1-1
D: TRBD1
V: TRBV5-4

DNA: TGTGCCAGCAGCCGCGCTAGCGGGAGGAATACCTACGAGCAGTACTTC
CDR3: CASSRASGRNTYEQYF
size: -
J: TRBJ2-7
D: TRBD2
V: TRBV3-1/TRBV3-2

DNA: TGTGCCAGCAGTGACTCGGTAGGAGCAACAGATACGCAGTATTTT
CDR3: CASSDSVGATDTQYF
size: -
J: TRBJ2-3
D: -
V: TRBV6-4

DNA: TGTGCCAGCAGCTTGCGAGAGGGTTTGTTGACCAAAAACATTCAGTACTTC
CDR3: CASSLREGLLTKNIQYF
size: -
J: TRBJ2-4
D: -
V: TRBV5-6

DNA: TGTGCCAGCAGAGGGGATGGGGTGTACAATGAGCAGTTCTTC
CDR3: CASRGDGVYNEQFF
size: -
J: TRBJ2-1
D: -
V: TRBV6-5

DNA: TGTGCCAGTACCGCAGGGGATCAGGTCAGGAACACTGAAGCTTTCTTT
CDR3: CASTAGDQVRNTEAFF
size: -
J: TRBJ1-1
D: -
V: TRBV19

DNA: TGTGCCAGTAGTATAGCGACTAGCGGGAGTGGGTTTCAGTTCTTC
CDR3: CASSIATSGSGFQFF
size: once
J: TRBJ2-1
D: TRBD2
V: TRBV19

DNA: TGTGCCAGCAGCCCTAGCGGACCTATCACAGATACGCAGTATTTT
CDR3: CASSPSGPITDTQYF
size: -
J: TRBJ2-3
D: TRBD2
V: TRBV27

DNA: TGTGCCAGCAGTGACTCGATGGGAGGTAACACTGAAGCTTTCTTT
CDR3: CASSDSMGGNTEAFF
size: few
J: TRBJ1-1
D: -
V: TRBV6-4

DNA: TGTGCCAGCAGCTTCGGGGCGGGGGACTACAATGAGCAGTTCTTC
CDR3: CASSFGAGDYNEQFF
size: -
J: TRBJ2-1
D: TRBD2
V: TRBV13

DNA: TGTGCCAGCAGCTGGGACAGGGACAACAATTTGGCAACCTACGAGCAGTACTTC
CDR3: CASSWDRDNNLATYEQYF
size: -
J: TRBJ2-7
D: TRBD1
V: TRBV5-4

DNA: TGTGCCTGTCGACGCGGGACAGGTCCATACGAGCAGTACTTC
CDR3: CACRRGTGPYEQYF
size: few
J: TRBJ2-7
D: TRBD1
V: TRBV30

DNA: TGTGCCAGCAGCTTAGGAACGGGGAACTATGGCTACACCTTC
CDR3: CASSLGTGNYGYTF
size: -
J: TRBJ1-2
D: -
V: TRBV7-9

DNA: TGTGCCACGTCAGGGACAACTAATGAAAAACTGTTTTTT
CDR3: CATSGTTNEKLFF
size: -
J: TRBJ1-4
D: -
V: TRBV3-1/TRBV3-2

DNA: TGTGCCAGCAGCCCGGAGCCAGGAGCTCGAGGGATTTATGGCTACACCTTC
CDR3: CASSPEPGARGIYGYTF
size: -
J: TRBJ1-2
D: -
V: TRBV14

DNA: TGTGCCAGTAGTATCGTCCCGGCAGGGGATTATGGCTACACCTTC
CDR3: CASSIVPAGDYGYTF
size: -
J: TRBJ1-2
D: -
V: TRBV19

DNA: TGTGCCAGCAGCCAAGGGTATAGCGGGGGGGCATATCAAGAGACCCAGTACTTC
CDR3: CASSQGYSGGAYQETQYF
size: -
J: TRBJ2-5
D: TRBD2
V: TRBV3-1/TRBV3-2

DNA: TGTGCCAGCAGCTTTACAGGAGTCTCTTGGGAGCAGTACTTC
CDR3: CASSFTGVSWEQYF
size: -
J: TRBJ2-7
D: -
V: TRBV5-5

DNA: TGCGCCAGCAGCCACTTCCAGGACACCGGGGAGCTGTTTTTT
CDR3: CASSHFQDTGELFF
size: -
J: TRBJ2-2
D: -
V: TRBV4-1

DNA: TGTGCCAGTAGTACCAATCAGGGGGCGCGCACTGAAGCTTTCTTT
CDR3: CASSTNQGARTEAFF
size: -
J: TRBJ1-1
D: TRBD1
V: TRBV19

DNA: TGCAGCGCTGGGGACTGGGCCGGGGAGCAGTTCTTC
CDR3: CSAGDWAGEQFF
size: -
J: TRBJ2-1
D: -
V: TRBV29-1

DNA: TGTGCCACCAGACGGCGGGACCCGGGCTACGAGCAGTACTTC
CDR3: CATRRRDPGYEQYF
size: once
J: TRBJ2-7
D: -
V: TRBV19

DNA: TGTGCCAGCAGCCCGGCCGGGCTAGCGGCATCCTACGAGCAGTACTTC
CDR3: CASSPAGLAASYEQYF
size: -
J: TRBJ2-7
D: TRBD2
V: TRBV9

DNA: TGTGCCAGCAGTTTAGCAGGGATAAGCGGCTACACCTTC
CDR3: CASSLAGISGYTF
size: -
J: TRBJ1-2
D: -
V: TRBV28

DNA: TGTGCCAGCAGCAATCTCCCCTCGACAGGGAGCACTGAAGCTTTCTTT
CDR3: CASSNLPSTGSTEAFF
size: -
J: TRBJ1-1
D: TRBD1
V: TRBV27

DNA: TGTGCCTGGAGATCCCTGGACAGGGCCTCCTACGAGCAGTACTTC
CDR3: CAWRSLDRASYEQYF
size: -
J: TRBJ2-7
D: TRBD1
V: TRBV30

DNA: TGTGCCAGCAGCATACAGGGTTCTGGAAACACCATATATTTT
CDR3: CASSIQGSGNTIYF
size: once
J: TRBJ1-3
D: -
V: TRBV11-2